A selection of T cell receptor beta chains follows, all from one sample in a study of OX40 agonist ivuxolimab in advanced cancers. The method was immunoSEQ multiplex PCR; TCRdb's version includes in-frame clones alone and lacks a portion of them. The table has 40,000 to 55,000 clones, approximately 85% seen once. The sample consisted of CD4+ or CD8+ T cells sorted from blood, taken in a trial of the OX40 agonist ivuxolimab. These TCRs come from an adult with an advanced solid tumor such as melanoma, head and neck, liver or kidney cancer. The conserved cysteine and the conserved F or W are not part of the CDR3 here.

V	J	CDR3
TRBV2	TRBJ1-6	ASIGGWVNSPLH
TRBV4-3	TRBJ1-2	ASSQAGEGSGYT
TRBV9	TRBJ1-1	ASSRGGEAF
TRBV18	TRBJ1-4	ASSYYSGTRSKLF
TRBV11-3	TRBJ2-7	ASSLLGDPAYEQY
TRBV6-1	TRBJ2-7	ASSDRTGYEQY
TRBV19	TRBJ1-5	ASSRDRGNQPQH
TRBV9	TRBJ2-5	ASSVDAGNRVETQY
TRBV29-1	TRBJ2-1	SVGGGPSNEQF
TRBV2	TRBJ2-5	ASHASAGLAGGQETQY
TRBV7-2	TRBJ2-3	ASSPTSQGITDTQY
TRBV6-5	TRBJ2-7	ASSWDRDSYEQY
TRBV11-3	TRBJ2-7	ASSMNRGSGEQY
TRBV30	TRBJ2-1	AWSVRGNEQF
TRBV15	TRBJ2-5	ATSRGVGHQETQY
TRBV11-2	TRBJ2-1	ASSVTRLYNEQF
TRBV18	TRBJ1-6	ASSRAALNSPLH